This TCR beta chain is from a study of blood T cells in healthy people across ages. Study-wide results and caveats: Compared with aged donors, long-lived donors showed fewer expanded clones, suggesting selection.

Germline V gene sequence: CDR1 ENHRY, CDR2 SYGVKD. Trimming took 10 bases from V and 8 from J; bases not matched to a gene: 6. The CDR3 loop spans 12 amino acids. As regards this clonotype: Its antigen is unknown. A much bigger clone sits one base away, suggesting this may be a read error.

Then a second PCR, running about 7 to 11 cycles, was carried out with a sample-barcoded 5' primer and a J-beta primer mix. All samples gave at least 3 million CDR3-containing paired-end reads. TCRdb independently ran MiXCR on the 5' RACE reads; one entry per CDR3 protein. Among 650,000 to 700,000 distinct CDR3 sequences listed, 45% to 60% were seen once. Material: blood. The sequence came from an elderly woman in good health. The rearrangement joins TRBV10-3 to TRBJ2-1; 9 nucleotides line up with TRBD2. The CDR3 region is CATGLAQDEQFF. The CDR3 DNA follows: TGTGCCACTGGACTAGCGCAGGATGAGCAGTTCTTC.